This entry is about one T cell receptor beta chain. This sample is drawn from a study of T cells after yellow fever vaccination. Across the whole study: Preparation of the low-cell-number fractions used SMART-Seq v4 Ultra Low Input.

5'RACE template switching added a universal primer site and UMIs to TCR cDNA. MiXCR, run by TCRdb on the 5' RACE reads, gives a single entry per CDR3 protein. The sample includes 500,000 to 650,000 distinct CDR3 sequences, 9% to 15% seen only once; the top ten take about 15%. The specimen comprised PBMCs, sampled on the day of the yellow fever booster vaccination. This TCR derives from a man aged 30-40 years who received the YFV17D yellow fever vaccine.

As DNA, the CDR3 is TGTGCCAGCTCACACCTTGACAGCGTCAACACTGAAGCTTTCTTT. As protein: CASSHLDSVNTEAFF. This chain connects TRBV18 to TRBJ1-1, with a possible D match to TRBD1 (5 bases). Trimming took 4 bases from V and 2 from J, leaving 14 bases between them. The CDR3 runs 15 residues. CDR1 and CDR2 from the germline V gene are KGHSH and LQKENI.